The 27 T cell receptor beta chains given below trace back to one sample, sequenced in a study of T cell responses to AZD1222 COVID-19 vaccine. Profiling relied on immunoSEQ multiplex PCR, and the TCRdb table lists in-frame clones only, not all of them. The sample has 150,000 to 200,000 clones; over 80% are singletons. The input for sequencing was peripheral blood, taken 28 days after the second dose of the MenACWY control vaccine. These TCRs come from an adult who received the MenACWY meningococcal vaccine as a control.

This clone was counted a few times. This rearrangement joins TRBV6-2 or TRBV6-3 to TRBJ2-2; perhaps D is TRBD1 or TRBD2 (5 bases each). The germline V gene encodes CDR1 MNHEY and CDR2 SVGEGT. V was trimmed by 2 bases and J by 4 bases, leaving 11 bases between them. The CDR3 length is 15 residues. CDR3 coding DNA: TGTGCCAGCAGTTACGCGGCAGGGAGCACCGGGGAGCTGTTTTTT. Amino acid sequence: CASSYAAGSTGELFF.

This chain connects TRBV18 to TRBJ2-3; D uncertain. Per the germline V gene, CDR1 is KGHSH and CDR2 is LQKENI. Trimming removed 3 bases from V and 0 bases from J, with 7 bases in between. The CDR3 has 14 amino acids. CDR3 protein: CASSPAGSTDTQYF. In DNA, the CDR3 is TGTGCCAGCTCACCCGCTGGCAGCACAGATACGCAGTATTTT.

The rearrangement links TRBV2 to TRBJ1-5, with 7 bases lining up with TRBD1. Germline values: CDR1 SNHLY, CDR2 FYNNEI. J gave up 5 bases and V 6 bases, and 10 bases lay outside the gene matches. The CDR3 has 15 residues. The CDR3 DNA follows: TGTGCCAGCAGCCCCCTTGAGGGGGCGGATCAGCCCCAGCATTTT. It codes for CASSPLEGADQPQHF.

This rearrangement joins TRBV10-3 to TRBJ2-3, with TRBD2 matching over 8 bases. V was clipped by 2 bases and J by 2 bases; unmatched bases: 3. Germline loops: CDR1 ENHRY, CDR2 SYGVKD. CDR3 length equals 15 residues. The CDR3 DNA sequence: TGTGCCATCAGTGAGGCTAGCGGGTACACAGATACGCAGTATTTT. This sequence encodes CAISEASGYTDTQYF.

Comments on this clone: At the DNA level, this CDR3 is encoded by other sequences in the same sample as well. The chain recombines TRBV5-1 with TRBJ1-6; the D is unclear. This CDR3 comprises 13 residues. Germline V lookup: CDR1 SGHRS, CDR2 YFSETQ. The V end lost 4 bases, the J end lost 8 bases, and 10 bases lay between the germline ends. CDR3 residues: CASSGTRDSPLHF. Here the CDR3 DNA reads TGCGCCAGCAGCGGAACCAGAGATTCACCCCTCCACTTT.

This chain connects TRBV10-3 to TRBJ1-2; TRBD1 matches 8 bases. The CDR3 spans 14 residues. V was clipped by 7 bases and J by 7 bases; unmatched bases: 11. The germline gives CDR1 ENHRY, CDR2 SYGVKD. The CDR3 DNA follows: TGTGCCATCACCATGGACAGGGCAATCTCTGGCTACACCTTC. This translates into CAITMDRAISGYTF.

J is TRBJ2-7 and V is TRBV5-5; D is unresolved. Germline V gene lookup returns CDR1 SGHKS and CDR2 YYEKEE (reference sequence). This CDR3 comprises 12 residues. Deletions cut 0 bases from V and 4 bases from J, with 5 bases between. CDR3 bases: TGTGCCAGCAGCTTGGCCCAGTACGAGCAGTACTTC. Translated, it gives CASSLAQYEQYF. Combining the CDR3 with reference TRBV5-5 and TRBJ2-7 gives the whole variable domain DAGVTQSPTHLIKTRGQQVTLRCSPISGHKSVSWYQQVLGQGPQFIFQYYEKEERGRGNFPDRFSARQFPNYSSELNVNALLLGDSALYLCASSLAQYEQYFGPGTRLTVT.

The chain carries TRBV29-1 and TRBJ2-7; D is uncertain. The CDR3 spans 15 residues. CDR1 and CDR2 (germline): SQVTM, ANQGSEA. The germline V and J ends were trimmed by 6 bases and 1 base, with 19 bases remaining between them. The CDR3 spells CSVTTEDNGSYEQYF. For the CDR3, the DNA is TGCAGCGTCACTACTGAAGATAATGGATCCTACGAGCAGTACTTC.

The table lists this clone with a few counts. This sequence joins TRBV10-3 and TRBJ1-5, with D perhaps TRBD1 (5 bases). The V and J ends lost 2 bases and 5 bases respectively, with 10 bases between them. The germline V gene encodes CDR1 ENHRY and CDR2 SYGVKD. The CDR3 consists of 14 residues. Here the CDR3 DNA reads TGTGCCATCAGTGAGCTCGGGGCGGATCAGCCCCAGCATTTT. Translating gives CAISELGADQPQHF.

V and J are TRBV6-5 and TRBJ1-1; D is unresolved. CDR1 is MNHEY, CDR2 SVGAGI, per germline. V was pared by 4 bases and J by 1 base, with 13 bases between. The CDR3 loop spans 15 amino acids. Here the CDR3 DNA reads TGTGCCAGCAGTTGGGTAAACCGTGAGAACACTGAAGCTTTCTTT. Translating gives CASSWVNRENTEAFF.

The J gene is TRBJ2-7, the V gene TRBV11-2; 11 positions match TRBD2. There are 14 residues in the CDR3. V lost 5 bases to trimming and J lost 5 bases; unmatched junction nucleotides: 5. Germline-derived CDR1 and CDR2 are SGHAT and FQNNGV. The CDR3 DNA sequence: TGTGCCAGCAGCCTACTAGCGGGAGCCGACGAGCAGTACTTC. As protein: CASSLLAGADEQYF.

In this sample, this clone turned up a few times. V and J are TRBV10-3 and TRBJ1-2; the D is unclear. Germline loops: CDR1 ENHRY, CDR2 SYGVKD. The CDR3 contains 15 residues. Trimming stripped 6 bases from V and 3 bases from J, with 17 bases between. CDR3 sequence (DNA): TGTGCCATCAGACCTGGGCCGGTGAACTACTATGGCTACACCTTC. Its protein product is CAIRPGPVNYYGYTF.

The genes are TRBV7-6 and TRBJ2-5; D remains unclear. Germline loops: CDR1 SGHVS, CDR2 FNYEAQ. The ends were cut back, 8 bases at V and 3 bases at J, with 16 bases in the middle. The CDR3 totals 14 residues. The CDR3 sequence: CASVSRRREETQYF. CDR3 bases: TGTGCCAGCGTCTCGCGAAGACGGGAAGAGACCCAGTACTTC.

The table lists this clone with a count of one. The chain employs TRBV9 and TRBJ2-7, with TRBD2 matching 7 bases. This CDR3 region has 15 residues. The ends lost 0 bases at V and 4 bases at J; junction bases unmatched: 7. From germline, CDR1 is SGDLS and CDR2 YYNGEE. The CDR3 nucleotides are TGTGCCAGCAGCGTAGAGGCGGGAGAGACTTACGAGCAGTACTTC. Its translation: CASSVEAGETYEQYF.

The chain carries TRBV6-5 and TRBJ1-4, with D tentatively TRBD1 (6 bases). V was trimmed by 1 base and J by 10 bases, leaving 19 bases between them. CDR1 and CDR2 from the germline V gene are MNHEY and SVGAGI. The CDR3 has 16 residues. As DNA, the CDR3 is TGTGCCAGCAGTTACTTGACAGCAAGGTCGGGGGCAAAACTGTTTTTT. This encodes CASSYLTARSGAKLFF.

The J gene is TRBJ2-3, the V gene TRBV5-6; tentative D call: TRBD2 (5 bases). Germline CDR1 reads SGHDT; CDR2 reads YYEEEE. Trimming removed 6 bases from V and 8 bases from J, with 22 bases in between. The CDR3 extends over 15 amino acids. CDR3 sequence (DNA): TGTGCCAGCACCTCTCCCGGGGAAGGTTGGGGTACGCAGTATTTT. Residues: CASTSPGEGWGTQYF.

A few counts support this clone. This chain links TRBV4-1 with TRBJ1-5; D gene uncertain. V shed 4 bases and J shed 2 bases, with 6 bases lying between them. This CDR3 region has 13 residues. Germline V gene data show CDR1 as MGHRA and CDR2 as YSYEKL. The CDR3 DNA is TGCGCCAGCAGCCCGGAGGGCAATCAGCCCCAGCATTTT. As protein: CASSPEGNQPQHF.

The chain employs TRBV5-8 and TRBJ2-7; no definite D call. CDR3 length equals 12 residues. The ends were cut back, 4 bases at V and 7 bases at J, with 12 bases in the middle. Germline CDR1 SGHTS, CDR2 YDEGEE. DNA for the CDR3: TGTGCCAGCAGCCTCTGGGTGGGGGAGCAGTACTTC. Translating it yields CASSLWVGEQYF.

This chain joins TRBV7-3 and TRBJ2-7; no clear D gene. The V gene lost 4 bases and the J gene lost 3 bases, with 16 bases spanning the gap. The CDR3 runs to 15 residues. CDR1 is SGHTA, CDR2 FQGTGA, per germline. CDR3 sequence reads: CASSSSHVLLYEQYF. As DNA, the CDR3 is TGTGCCAGCAGCTCCTCCCACGTACTCCTCTACGAGCAGTACTTC.

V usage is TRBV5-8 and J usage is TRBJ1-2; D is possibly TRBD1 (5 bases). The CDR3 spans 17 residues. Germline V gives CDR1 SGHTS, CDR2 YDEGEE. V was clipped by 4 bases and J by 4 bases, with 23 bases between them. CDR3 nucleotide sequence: TGTGCCAGCAGCAGCCTTGCCGGTCGCCGGGGCGGCTATGGCTACACCTTC. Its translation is CASSSLAGRRGGYGYTF.

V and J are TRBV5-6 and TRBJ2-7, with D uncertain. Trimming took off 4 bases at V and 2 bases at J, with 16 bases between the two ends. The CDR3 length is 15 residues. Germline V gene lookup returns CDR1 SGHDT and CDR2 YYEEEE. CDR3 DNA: TGTGCCAGCAGCATGACGGGCCTTTCTCCCTACGAGCAGTACTTC. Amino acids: CASSMTGLSPYEQYF.

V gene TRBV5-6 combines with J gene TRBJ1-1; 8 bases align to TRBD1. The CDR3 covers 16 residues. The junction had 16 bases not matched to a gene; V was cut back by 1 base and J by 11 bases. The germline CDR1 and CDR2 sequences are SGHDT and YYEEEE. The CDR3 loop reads CASSLKGRDRQAAAFF. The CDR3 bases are TGTGCCAGCAGCTTGAAGGGTCGGGACAGGCAAGCGGCCGCTTTCTTT.

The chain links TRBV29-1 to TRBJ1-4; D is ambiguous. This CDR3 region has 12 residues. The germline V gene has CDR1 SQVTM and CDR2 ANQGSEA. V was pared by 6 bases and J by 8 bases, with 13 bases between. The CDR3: CSVEGREEKLFF. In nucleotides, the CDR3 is TGCAGCGTAGAGGGCCGAGAAGAAAAACTGTTTTTT.

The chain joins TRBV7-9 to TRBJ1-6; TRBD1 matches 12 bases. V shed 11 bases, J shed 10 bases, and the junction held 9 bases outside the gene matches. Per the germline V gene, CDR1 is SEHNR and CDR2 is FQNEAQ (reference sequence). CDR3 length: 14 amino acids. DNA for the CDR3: TGTGCCGCCGGGAGGGACAGGGGGCTATCACCCCTCCACTTT. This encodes CAAGRDRGLSPLHF.

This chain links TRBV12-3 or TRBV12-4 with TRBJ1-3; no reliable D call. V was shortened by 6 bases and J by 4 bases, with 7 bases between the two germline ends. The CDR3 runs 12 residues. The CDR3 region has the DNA TGTGCCAGCAGCCCTGGCGGAAACACCATATATTTT. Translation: CASSPGGNTIYF.

CDR3 sequence reads: CASSPQTGRLFGNTIYF. For the CDR3, the DNA is TGTGCCAGCAGTCCTCAGACAGGGCGTCTCTTTGGAAACACCATATATTTT. The chain is built from TRBV28 and TRBJ1-3; TRBD1 agrees at 7 bases. CDR1 is MDHEN and CDR2 is SYDVKM in the germline V gene. The CDR3 extends over 17 amino acids. J was trimmed by 3 bases and V by 5 bases; bases with no gene match: 13.

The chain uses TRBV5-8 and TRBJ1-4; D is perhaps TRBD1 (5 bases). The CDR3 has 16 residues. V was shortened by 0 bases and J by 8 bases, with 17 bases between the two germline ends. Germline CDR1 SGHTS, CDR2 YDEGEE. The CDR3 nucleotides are TGTGCCAGCAGCTTGGATGTCTCGGGACGCGACGAAAAACTGTTTTTT. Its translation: CASSLDVSGRDEKLFF.